This T cell receptor (beta chain) is from a study of regulatory T cells in long-lasting Graves disease (dated by TCRdb to about 2021). Background on the whole study: Newly diagnosed Graves' disease patients had taken antithyroid drugs for less than 3 months. TCR sequencing covered around 13 persistent and roughly 20 newly diagnosed Graves' disease patients, around 35 samples in total. This study used TCR sequencing and RNA sequencing of peripheral blood to compare persistent Graves' disease patients against newly diagnosed Graves' disease patients. The study was registered as a clinical trial and conducted in China.

Study-level results and caveats: Sequencing and analysis were restricted to the TCR beta chain. The small sample size was acknowledged by the authors as a limitation that may reduce accuracy. Only peripheral blood was studied, because thyroid tissue, the primary lesion, was inaccessible. Lower TCR Shannon entropy and fewer highly expanded clones were observed in persistent Graves' disease patients than in newly diagnosed patients, which suggested clonal expansion. More public clonotypes were shared among persistent patients (about 2,800) than among newly diagnosed patients (roughly 1,000). TRBV28, TRBJ1-2 and TRBJ2-5 were preferentially used in persistent disease, while TRBV20-1 and TRBJ2-1 were favored in newly diagnosed disease.

What the time point label conveys for this sample: newly diagnosed GD, antithyroid drugs for less than 3 months. For both TCR sequencing and RNA sequencing, RNA was extracted from PBMCs using TRIzol. The diagnosis of Graves' disease followed American Thyroid Association guidelines. Patients were recruited from an endocrinology department in Xi'an, China. From each patient, nine milliliters of peripheral blood was collected into an EDTA anticoagulant tube. Ficoll Paque Plus density gradient separation was used to isolate PBMCs, and no further T cell sorting was done. An Agilent 2100 Bioanalyzer and agarose gel were used to assess RNA quality, and a NanoDrop 2000 was used to measure RNA concentration. From V the trimming removes 3 bases and from J it removes 5 bases, while the gene matches leave 4 bases of the junction unaccounted for. The CDR3 starts with the cysteine, ends with the phenylalanine, and has 14 residues. Only the CDR3 DNA is retained, 42 bases long and in frame from the first base. Via the germline V gene (reference sequence), CDR1 is LNHDA and CDR2 SQIVND.

This clonotype was counted a few times. Its antigen is still unknown. The sample holds no much larger clone one base away, and base qualities are not on file. The library was built by means of multiplex PCR. The sequencer listed for this sample is Illumina HiSeq 4000. TCR beta libraries were built with iRepertoire HTBI primers and Arm-PCR amplification of CDR3 regions. PCR products were gel purified before sequencing. The original methods were these. A total of roughly 58 TRBV and under 15 TRBJ segments were identified across samples and were used for gene usage analysis of CDR3 amino acid clonotypes. COPE and FqMerger were used to merge the filtered high-quality paired reads into contigs. Contigs were aligned with BLAST to IMGT TRBV, TRBD and TRBJ reference genes, and CDR3 was defined per IMGT. Any clonotype with a frequency above 0.1% was counted as a highly expanded clone. Repertoire diversity was measured by Shannon entropy, and V-J evenness by the Gini coefficient. A clonotype was considered public if more than one individual shared it. TCRdb handled the public reads itself, with Q25 trimming in fastp and clone calling in MiXCR, and kept productive beta chains. Each entry is one CDR3 protein sequence, shown with its most common DNA and genes. The V and J calls follow TCRdb's processing rather than the paper's. The sample table lists 500,000 or so distinct CDR3 sequences, approximately 15% of them with a count of one. Under 20% of the sample is in the top ten clones.

The sample also formed part of further work on T cells in Graves' hyperthyroidism and ophthalmopathy. The other study reports the following: Stable Graves' hyperthyroidism was defined as no progression to ophthalmopathy during 18 months of follow-up. Hyperthyroidism patients were aged 18 to 65 years and newly diagnosed, with disease duration of less than 2 months. Patients with uncontrolled infections, other autoimmune diseases, pregnancy or lactation were excluded. Clinical symptoms, serum thyroxine and TRAb, thyroid ultrasound, and orbital computed tomography formed the basis for the diagnoses. The first round of RT-PCR for the TCR CDR3 was performed with the HTBI primer set and the Qiagen OneStep RT-PCR kit. Most expanded thyroid clonotypes (frequency above 0.001) were also detected in blood, suggesting blood repertoires may reflect thyroid immune responses. A model built on a 13 V-J signature distinguished ophthalmopathy from stable hyperthyroidism, reaching 87.88% sensitivity and about 81% specificity in cross-validation and 80%/75% in testing. In validation, the model predicted progression to ophthalmopathy with approximately 71% sensitivity and approximately 74% specificity, a median of approximately 6.7 months before onset. A discovery cohort of about 95 patients, approximately 45 with Graves' ophthalmopathy and about 60 with stable Graves' hyperthyroidism, was used to find distinguishing TCR V-J signatures. Prospective prediction of ophthalmopathy was tested in an independent validation cohort of 18 to 20 hyperthyroidism patients and 17 patients who later progressed to ophthalmopathy. For training and testing, the approximately 92 patients in the discovery cohort were randomly divided in a 7:3 ratio. Thyroid tissue and blood T-cell repertoires from six or seven Graves' hyperthyroidism patients were also compared in the study. After blood sampling, hyperthyroidism patients were treated with methimazole at a starting dose of 30 mg daily, and ophthalmopathy patients were treated with high-dose intravenous methylprednisolone. Libraries were constructed in a second round of multiplex PCR, after which size selection and purification were performed. The libraries were sequenced on an Illumina HiSeq2000 using paired-end 100 bp reads. SOAPnuke was used to process the raw data, removing reads that contained adapters or uncalled bases, had a mean Phred below 15, or lacked an exact match to the constant primer or identifier. COPE v1.2.5 was used to merge the high-quality paired reads, and each unique nucleotide sequence was defined as a clonotype. MiTCR v1.1 was used to align clonotypes to the IMGT TRBV, TRBD and TRBJ reference segments. The analysis was restricted to V-J combinations with a frequency above 0.0001, which together covered just over 99% of the repertoires. A TCS score was defined as the ratio of F50 (clonal expansion) to E x V (chaos), with BLOSUM62-based TCRdist applied between CDR3 peptides within each V-J. Welch's t-statistics and random forest reduced roughly 500 V-J features to about 13, which were used in a naive Bayes classifier (R e1071). Sample size was not statistically predetermined, and blinding of investigators to group allocation was not performed. The paper reports TCR Vbeta CDR3 sequencing of about 140 peripheral blood samples: some 44 ophthalmopathy, 75 to 80 hyperthyroidism and around 17 progressor patients.

This receptor was obtained from a woman aged 45-59 years with Graves disease. Donor details come from another sample of the same person, matched by shared clones. The sequence links TRBV19 to TRBJ2-1, with 7 bases matching TRBD2. The source material was peripheral blood mononuclear cells (PBMCs), sampled at new diagnosis, from a patient treated with antithyroid drugs. The DNA reads as follows: TGTGCCAGTAGTATCTGGCTAGCGGACAATGAGCAGTTCTTC. It is translated as CASSIWLADNEQFF.